The TCR beta chain under discussion was sequenced for a study of early T cells in non-severe SARS-CoV-2 infection. Study-level information: It was bulk RNA from unsorted whole blood that was sequenced, and the chains were unpaired. Regarding the study as a whole: The matching step, a VDJdb search, favored anti-spike CD8 responses and missed private and CD4 specificities.

V lost 9 bases, J lost 5 bases, and 16 bases lay in between. Germline V gene lookup returns CDR1 MDHEN and CDR2 SYDVKM. The CDR3 covers 13 residues. This clonotype was detected only a few times. Its antigen is unidentified. Unique molecular identifiers were added to individual cDNA molecules. MiXCR, run by TCRdb on the 5' RACE reads, gives a single entry per CDR3 protein. The repertoire has some 96,000 distinct CDR3 sequences, approximately 9.9% of them found once; the top ten carry roughly 4.8%. The receptor was derived from an adult who was a healthcare worker with PCR-confirmed SARS-CoV-2 infection or an uninfected control (not recorded which). The V gene is TRBV28, the J gene TRBJ2-5; D is perhaps TRBD1 (6 bases). The sample here was whole blood, taken at baseline. This CDR3 reads CASTSGDRETQYF. The CDR3, as DNA: TGTGCCAGTACCTCAGGGGACCGGGAGACCCAGTACTTC.